The source of this TCR beta chain is a study of T cell responses to AZD1222 COVID-19 vaccine. General observations from the study: Among AZD1222 vaccinees, only 5 or 6 were seropositive at baseline. Regions 160-218 and 743-854 dominated among vaccine-associated CD4 TCRs spanning spike. Clonal diversity was possibly underestimated, and white British individuals and females predominated among donors. Breadth and depth of Spike-specific TCRs rose after two AZD1222 doses.

Concerning this clone: Its cognate antigen is unknown.

Profiling relied on immunoSEQ multiplex PCR, and the TCRdb table lists in-frame clones only, not all of them. The table lists some 130,000 clones, roughly 93% of them singletons. Germline V gene lookup returns CDR1 SGHKS and CDR2 YYEKEE (reference sequence). CDR3 size: 15 residues. V shed 5 bases, J shed 7 bases, and the junction held 7 bases outside the gene matches. This chain connects TRBV5-5 to TRBJ2-1, with TRBD1 identical over 12 bases. This receptor was taken from an adult in good health. Material: peripheral blood, obtained on day 0 of AZD1222 vaccination. The CDR3 DNA sequence: TGTGCCAGCAGTTGGGGACAGGGGGCGCGTAATGAGCAGTTCTTC. This translates into CASSWGQGARNEQFF.